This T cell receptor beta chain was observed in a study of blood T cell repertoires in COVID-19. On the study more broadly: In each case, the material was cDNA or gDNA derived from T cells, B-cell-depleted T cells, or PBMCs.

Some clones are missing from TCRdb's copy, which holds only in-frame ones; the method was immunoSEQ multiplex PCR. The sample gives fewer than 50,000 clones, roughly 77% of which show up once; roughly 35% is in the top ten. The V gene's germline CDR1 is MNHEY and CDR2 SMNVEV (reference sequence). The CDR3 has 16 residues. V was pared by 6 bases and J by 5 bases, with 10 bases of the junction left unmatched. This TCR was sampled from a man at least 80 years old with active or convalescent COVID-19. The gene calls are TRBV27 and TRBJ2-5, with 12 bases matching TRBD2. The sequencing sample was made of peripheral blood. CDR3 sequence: CASSSTRTSGAETQYF. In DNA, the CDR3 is TGTGCCAGCAGCTCAACTAGGACTAGCGGGGCGGAGACCCAGTACTTC.